The clone carrying this T cell receptor beta chain showed up just a few times. Its antigen is unknown. The data were obtained in a study of T-cell memory formation after mild COVID-19. This CDR3 comprises 15 residues. Looked up from germline, CDR1 is MNHNS and CDR2 is SASEGT. V lost 6 bases to trimming and J lost 4 bases; unmatched junction nucleotides: 9. The study's findings and limits: Some clones that responded were present in memory (sampled pre-infection), which suggests cross-reactive memory joined. Contracting clones localized mainly to CM and EM when CD4+ and mainly to EMRA when CD8+.

A single record per CDR3 protein comes from TCRdb applying MiXCR to the 5' RACE reads. This table holds about 350,000 distinct CDR3 sequences, 25% to 30% found once. Sequenced sample: PBMCs or a T cell subset sorted from them (not recorded which). This receptor was identified in an adult woman who had mild COVID-19 (a few samples of this study predate the infection). Cell type and time point are not known. The chain employs TRBV6-1 and TRBJ2-3; 8 bases match TRBD2. The CDR3 nucleotides read TGTGCCAGCAGACACATCGGGGGGGGCCCAGATACGCAGTATTTT. Translation gives CASRHIGGGPDTQYF.